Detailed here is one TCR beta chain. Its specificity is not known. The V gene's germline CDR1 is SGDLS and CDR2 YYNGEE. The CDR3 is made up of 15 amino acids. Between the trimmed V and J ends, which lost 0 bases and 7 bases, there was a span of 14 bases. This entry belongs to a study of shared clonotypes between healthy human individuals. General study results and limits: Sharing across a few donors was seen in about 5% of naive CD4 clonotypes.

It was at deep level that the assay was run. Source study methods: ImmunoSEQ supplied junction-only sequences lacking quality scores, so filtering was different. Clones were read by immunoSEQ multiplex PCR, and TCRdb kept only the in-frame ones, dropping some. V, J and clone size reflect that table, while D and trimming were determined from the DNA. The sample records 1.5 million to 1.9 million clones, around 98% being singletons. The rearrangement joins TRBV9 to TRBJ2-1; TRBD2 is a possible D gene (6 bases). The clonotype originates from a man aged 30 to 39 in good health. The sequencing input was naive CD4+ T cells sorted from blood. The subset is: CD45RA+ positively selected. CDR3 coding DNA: TGTGCCAGCAGCGTAGGGGGGAGGACCGAAAATGAGCAGTTCTTC. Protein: CASSVGGRTENEQFF.